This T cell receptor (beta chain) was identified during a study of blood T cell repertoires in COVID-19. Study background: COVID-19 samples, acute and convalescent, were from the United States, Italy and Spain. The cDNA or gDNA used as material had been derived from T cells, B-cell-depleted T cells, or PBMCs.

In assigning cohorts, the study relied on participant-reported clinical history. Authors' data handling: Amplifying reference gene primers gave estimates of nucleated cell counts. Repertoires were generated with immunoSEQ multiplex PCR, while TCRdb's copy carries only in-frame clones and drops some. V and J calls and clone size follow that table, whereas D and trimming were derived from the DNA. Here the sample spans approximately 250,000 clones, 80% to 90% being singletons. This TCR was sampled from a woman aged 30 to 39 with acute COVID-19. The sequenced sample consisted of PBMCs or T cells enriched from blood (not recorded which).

The chain's CDR3 is CASRSREPPGHEQYF. CDR3 in DNA: TGTGCCAGCAGGAGTAGGGAGCCTCCGGGCCACGAGCAGTACTTC. The V and J genes are TRBV6-5 and TRBJ2-7; tentatively, D is TRBD2 (5 bases). CDR1 MNHEY and CDR2 SVGAGI come from the germline V gene. The CDR3 has 15 amino acids. V dropped 6 bases and J dropped 5 bases, with 20 bases sitting between them.